One and the same sample provided the 24 T cell receptor beta chains below, sequenced in a study of T cells after yellow fever vaccination. From the 5' RACE reads, TCRdb called clonotypes with MiXCR, one entry per CDR3 protein. The repertoire includes about 550,000 distinct CDR3 sequences, 15% to 20% of them detected once, and over 11% sits in the top ten. The sequencing used PBMCs, collected 15 days after the yellow fever booster vaccination. Every receptor here comes from a man aged 25-40 years who received the YFV17D yellow fever vaccine.

The rearrangement joins TRBV20-1 to TRBJ2-1; TRBD2 might be the D (5 bases). CDR1 is DFQATT, CDR2 SNEGSKA, per germline (reference sequence). V was clipped by 6 bases and J by 13 bases, with 13 bases between them. This CDR3 region has 10 residues. CDR3 nucleotide sequence: TGCAGTGCCCCCCAGGAGGAACAGTTCTTC. It codes for CSAPQEEQFF.

The V call is TRBV7-2, the J call TRBJ1-5, with D possibly TRBD1 on 6 matching bases. CDR3 size: 14 residues. CDR1 SGHTA and CDR2 FQGNSA come from the germline V gene. V gave up 3 bases and J gave up 0 bases, with 6 bases separating them. The CDR3 region has the DNA TGTGCCAGCAGCTTGACAGGTAGCAATCAGCCCCAGCATTTT. This gives the protein CASSLTGSNQPQHF.

In this sample, this clonotype turned up a few times. The V call is TRBV5-6, the J call TRBJ2-3, with D perhaps TRBD1 (6 bases). From germline, CDR1 is SGHDT and CDR2 YYEEEE. The CDR3 totals 15 residues. Trimming pared 1 base from V and 9 bases from J, leaving 18 bases between. The CDR3 loop reads CASSLPGQVTTTQYF. For the CDR3, the DNA is TGTGCCAGCAGCTTGCCGGGACAAGTAACTACCACGCAGTATTTT.

The V call is TRBV19, the J call TRBJ2-7, with unresolved D. The ends were cut back, 0 bases at V and 6 bases at J, with 9 bases in the middle. The CDR3 extends over 13 amino acids. The germline V gene has CDR1 LNHDA and CDR2 SQIVND (reference sequence). The CDR3: CASSIDSRGEQYF. Here the CDR3 DNA reads TGTGCCAGTAGTATAGACTCCCGCGGCGAGCAGTACTTC.

This clonotype was recorded a few times. This rearrangement joins TRBV20-1 to TRBJ2-1; TRBD1 is a possible D gene (5 bases). The CDR3 sequence is 10 residues long. The germline CDR1 and CDR2 sequences are DFQATT and SNEGSKA (reference sequence). The V and J ends lost 7 bases and 8 bases respectively, with 9 bases between them. CDR3 residues: CSEGLDEQFF. In DNA form, the CDR3 reads TGCAGTGAGGGGTTGGATGAGCAGTTCTTC.

This clonotype turned up a few times. V and J are TRBV7-2 and TRBJ2-5; D remains ambiguous. Between the trimmed V and J ends, which lost 1 base and 5 bases, there was a span of 11 bases. The CDR3 is 14 amino acids. Germline loops: CDR1 SGHTA, CDR2 FQGNSA. The CDR3 is CASSLGGFGETQYF. Written as DNA, the CDR3 is TGTGCCAGCAGCTTAGGAGGTTTTGGGGAGACCCAGTACTTC.

The chain combines TRBV27 with TRBJ1-6; D not resolved. The CDR3 is 15 residues long. Per the germline V gene, CDR1 is MNHEY and CDR2 is SMNVEV (reference sequence). V lost 0 bases to trimming and J lost 7 bases, with 10 bases between them. Written as DNA, the CDR3 is TGTGCCAGCAGTTTATCGGGGAATCACAATTCACCCCTCCACTTT. It specifies CASSLSGNHNSPLHF.

This clonotype showed up just a few times. The chain carries TRBV12-3 or TRBV12-4 and TRBJ2-5; TRBD2 agrees at 14 bases. Losses at the gene ends were 5 bases for V and 5 bases for J; bases not matched to a gene: 10. CDR3 length: 17 amino acids. The DNA of the CDR3 is TGTGCCAGCAGTCGCGGGACTAGCGGGAGAATAGATGAGACCCAGTACTTC. Translated, it gives CASSRGTSGRIDETQYF.

Ten or more counts support this clonotype. Its ends do not fully match the called genes, so a read error is possible. This chain links TRBV7-7 with TRBJ2-1; 8 bases line up with TRBD2. Per germline, CDR1 SSHAT and CDR2 FNYEAQ (reference sequence). The CDR3 totals 13 residues. This CDR3 reads CASSLAGPAEQFF. As DNA, the CDR3 is TGTGCTAGCAGCTTAGCGGGGCCGGCGGAGCAGTTCTTC.

This clonotype appeared a few times. The chain has TRBV5-5 and TRBJ2-4; TRBD1 might be the D (6 bases). V was shortened by 0 bases and J by 2 bases, with 12 bases between the two germline ends. The germline CDR1 and CDR2 sequences are SGHKS and YYEKEE (reference sequence). This CDR3 is built from 16 residues. CDR3: CASSLEQGWTKNIQYF. In DNA form, the CDR3 reads TGTGCCAGCAGCTTGGAACAGGGATGGACCAAAAACATTCAGTACTTC.

The table lists this clonotype with a few counts. V usage is TRBV6-2 or TRBV6-3 and J usage is TRBJ2-1, with 9 bases fitting TRBD2. The CDR3 covers 14 residues. The trim removed 6 bases at V and 4 bases at J, leaving 4 bases unmatched. Germline values: CDR1 MNHEY, CDR2 SVGEGT. As DNA, the CDR3 is TGTGCCAGCAGAGCGGGAGGCCTATACAATGAGCAGTTCTTC. As protein: CASRAGGLYNEQFF.

This clonotype was observed a few times. The chain links TRBV7-8 to TRBJ2-2; D unclear. The CDR3 totals 14 residues. CDR1 and CDR2 (germline): SGHVS, FQNEAQ. Trimming took 5 bases from V and 1 from J, leaving 8 bases between them. The CDR3 here is CASSIRENTGELFF. In DNA, the CDR3 is TGTGCCAGCAGCATTAGAGAGAACACCGGGGAGCTGTTTTTT.

The genes are TRBV5-1 and TRBJ2-5; TRBD2 agrees at 9 bases. CDR1 SGHRS and CDR2 YFSETQ come from the germline V gene. This CDR3 has 15 amino acids. Trimming took 4 bases from V and 4 from J; bases not matched to a gene: 8. Here the CDR3 reads CASSVSGRTGETQYF. The DNA for the CDR3 is TGCGCCAGCAGCGTTAGCGGGAGAACGGGAGAGACCCAGTACTTC.

This clonotype was found a few times. This CDR3 is CASSTSHPGFEQFF. The CDR3 DNA sequence: TGTGCCAGCAGCACCAGCCACCCCGGGTTTGAGCAGTTCTTC. The genes are TRBV7-9 and TRBJ2-1, with D unresolved. V was shortened by 5 bases and J by 9 bases, with 17 bases between the two germline ends. The CDR3 contains 14 residues. Per germline, CDR1 SEHNR and CDR2 FQNEAQ (reference sequence).

This chain connects TRBV6-5 to TRBJ2-7; TRBD1 aligns across 7 bases. Germline V gives CDR1 MNHEY, CDR2 SVGAGI. The CDR3 runs to 14 residues. The trim removed 0 bases at V and 7 bases at J, leaving 6 bases unmatched. This CDR3 reads CASSYSATGFEQYF. CDR3 nucleotides: TGTGCCAGCAGTTACTCGGCGACAGGGTTTGAGCAGTACTTC.

In its sample, this clonotype was seen a few times. The chain has TRBV11-2 and TRBJ2-1, with D uncertain. The CDR3 consists of 13 residues. CDR1 is SGHAT and CDR2 is FQNNGV in the germline V gene. Trimming stripped 5 bases from V and 6 bases from J, with 11 bases between. CDR3 protein: CASSLFRGNEQFF. DNA for the CDR3: TGTGCCAGCAGCCTCTTTCGTGGCAATGAGCAGTTCTTC.

A single count supports this clonotype. This sequence joins TRBV29-1 and TRBJ2-1; D is unresolved. Germline CDR1 is SQVTM and CDR2 is ANQGSEA. Trimming removed 6 bases from V and 8 bases from J, with 14 bases in between. This CDR3 contains 12 residues. The CDR3 bases are TGCAGCGTGGCCTCGGGTGGGGATGAGCAGTTCTTC. Translated, it gives CSVASGGDEQFF.

V gene TRBV10-3 combines with J gene TRBJ2-3; 10 bases are a match to TRBD2. Germline-derived CDR1 and CDR2 are ENHRY and SYGVKD. Germline trimming cut 5 bases from V and 0 bases from J; bases unmatched to any gene: 5. This CDR3 is 16 amino acids long. CDR3: CAISMGLATSTDTQYF. CDR3 in DNA: TGTGCCATCAGTATGGGACTAGCGACTAGCACAGATACGCAGTATTTT.

The rearrangement uses TRBV12-3 or TRBV12-4 and TRBJ2-7; D not resolved. V shed 6 bases and J shed 7 bases, with 22 bases lying between them. This CDR3 region has 15 residues. The CDR3 coding sequence is TGTGCCAGCAGCTGGGCGACGGACCTACGAATGGAGCAGTACTTC. Translated, it gives CASSWATDLRMEQYF.

The gene calls are TRBV27 and TRBJ2-7; D could derive from TRBD1 or TRBD2 (5 bases each). This CDR3 contains 16 residues. In germline, CDR1 is MNHEY, CDR2 SMNVEV (reference sequence). The V and J ends lost 5 bases and 5 bases respectively, with 22 bases between them. The CDR3 region has the DNA TGTGCCAGCAGTCATCTCGCTCAGGGAGCCAAGAACGAGCAGTACTTC. Residues: CASSHLAQGAKNEQYF.

The gene calls are TRBV25-1 and TRBJ1-1, with TRBD1 as a possible D gene (5 bases). V lost 3 bases and J 7 bases, leaving 9 bases between the germline ends. The CDR3 sequence is 12 residues long. Germline V gene data show CDR1 as MGHDK and CDR2 as SYGVNS. For the CDR3, the DNA is TGTGCCAGCAGTGAGGCAGGGATTGAAGCTTTCTTT. Translated, it gives CASSEAGIEAFF. The full variable domain, rest sourced from reference TRBV25-1 and TRBJ1-1, is EADIYQTPRYLVIGTGKKITLECSQTMGHDKMYWYQQDPGMELHLIHYSYGVNSTEKGDLSSESTVSRIRTEHFPLTLESARPSHTSQYLCASSEAGIEAFFGQGTRLTVV.

This clonotype was observed a few times. This chain joins TRBV29-1 and TRBJ2-7, with 14 positions matching TRBD2. The CDR3 has 15 amino acids. The V gene end was trimmed by 2 bases and the J gene end by 3 bases; junction bases not matched to a gene: 3. CDR1 is SQVTM and CDR2 is ANQGSEA in the germline V gene. The CDR3, as DNA: TGCAGCGTTGAAACCGGGACTAGCGGGAGCTACGAGCAGTACTTC. Translated: CSVETGTSGSYEQYF.

The DNA for the CDR3 is TGTGCCAGCAGCTTTCAGGGGGGTCGGGCAGATACGCAGTATTTT. Translation gives CASSFQGGRADTQYF. The V call is TRBV7-2, the J call TRBJ2-3; D possibly corresponds to TRBD1 (7 bases). There are 15 residues in the CDR3. V lost 3 bases and J lost 4, with 14 bases in between. Germline V gives CDR1 SGHTA, CDR2 FQGNSA.

V gene TRBV12-3 or TRBV12-4 combines with J gene TRBJ2-3; D could derive from TRBD1 or TRBD2 (5 bases each). This CDR3 is 15 amino acids long. V was clipped by 1 base and J by 6 bases, with 14 bases between them. The CDR3 sequence is CASSLGSGTGDTQYF. CDR3 coding DNA: TGTGCCAGCAGTTTAGGGTCCGGGACGGGTGATACGCAGTATTTT.